These 6 T cell receptor beta chains share one sample of origin, sequenced in a study of blood T cell repertoires in COVID-19. The method was immunoSEQ multiplex PCR; TCRdb's version includes in-frame clones alone and lacks a portion of them. The sample carries fewer than 350,000 clones, approximately 85% recorded once. The sequenced sample consisted of PBMCs or T cells enriched from blood (not recorded which). These receptors all come from a man aged 25 to 40 who had recovered from COVID-19.

This sequence joins TRBV27 and TRBJ1-2; 9 bases map to TRBD1. From germline, CDR1 is MNHEY and CDR2 SMNVEV (reference sequence). The CDR3 is 16 residues long. The V and J ends lost 5 bases and 4 bases, in that order; junction bases with no gene match: 11. CDR3 nucleotides: TGTGCCAGCAGTCCTATCGGACAGGGGATCGGCTATGGCTACACCTTC. Protein product: CASSPIGQGIGYGYTF.

This chain uses TRBV7-2 with TRBJ2-4; 10 bases fit TRBD2. This CDR3 is 16 amino acids long. CDR1 SGHTA and CDR2 FQGNSA come from the germline V gene. The J segment lost 3 bases and the V segment lost 5 bases, leaving 7 bases of the junction unmatched. This CDR3 is CASSESGGAGKNIQYF. In DNA form, the CDR3 reads TGTGCCAGCAGCGAAAGCGGGGGGGCGGGCAAAAACATTCAGTACTTC.

The chain links TRBV19 to TRBJ1-2, with TRBD1 as a possible D gene (5 bases). Germline loops: CDR1 LNHDA, CDR2 SQIVND (reference sequence). V gave up 5 bases and J gave up 4 bases, with 11 bases separating them. CDR3 size: 13 residues. The CDR3 reads CASSVTGPYGYTF. The CDR3 coding sequence is TGTGCCAGTAGTGTTACAGGCCCCTATGGCTACACCTTC. Variable domain in full (rest from reference TRBV19 and TRBJ1-2): DGGITQSPKYLFRKEGQNVTLSCEQNLNHDAMYWYRQDPGQGLRLIYYSQIVNDFQKGDIAEGYSVSREKKESFPLTVTSAQKNPTAFYLCASSVTGPYGYTFGSGTRLTVV.

This chain links TRBV5-1 with TRBJ2-5, with 8 bases lining up with TRBD2. V was clipped by 2 bases and J by 4 bases; unmatched bases: 10. CDR1 is SGHRS and CDR2 is YFSETQ in the germline V gene. The CDR3 contains 16 residues. The chain's CDR3 is CASSLHRDGGAETQYF. CDR3 nucleotides: TGCGCCAGCAGCTTACACCGGGACGGGGGGGCAGAGACCCAGTACTTC.

The count of this clone is one. Here the CDR3 reads CASSFSITGGAGGTEAFF. DNA for the CDR3: TGTGCCAGCAGCTTCTCTATCACAGGGGGCGCAGGTGGGACTGAAGCTTTCTTT. The chain recombines TRBV5-4 with TRBJ1-1; 9 nucleotides line up with TRBD1. CDR1 is SGHNT, CDR2 YYREEE, per germline (reference sequence). The CDR3 has 18 amino acids. J was trimmed by 5 bases and V by 2 bases; bases with no gene match: 16. Combining the CDR3 with reference TRBV5-4 and TRBJ1-1 gives the whole variable domain ETGVTQSPTHLIKTRGQQVTLRCSSQSGHNTVSWYQQALGQGPQFIFQYYREEENGRGNFPPRFSGLQFPNYSSELNVNALELDDSALYLCASSFSITGGAGGTEAFFGQGTRLTVV.

This clone was recorded a few times. The V gene is TRBV19, the J gene TRBJ1-1; 9 positions agree with TRBD1. Trimming removed 6 bases from V and 0 bases from J; junction bases left unmatched: 5. CDR1 and CDR2 from the germline V gene are LNHDA and SQIVND (reference sequence). The CDR3 spans 15 residues. The CDR3 region is CASSLDRGMNTEAFF. The CDR3 nucleotides read TGTGCCAGTAGCCTGGACAGGGGAATGAACACTGAAGCTTTCTTT.